A single sample is the source of the 20 T cell receptor beta chains below, sequenced in a study of monozygotic twins with inflammatory bowel disease. Following a re-call of the 5' RACE reads, TCRdb has one entry per CDR3 protein and lacks DNA. The sample table sets out around 410,000 distinct CDR3 sequences. Sequenced material: blood. The receptors originated from a human donor with ulcerative colitis or Crohn's disease, or a healthy co-twin of an affected twin (not recorded which).

This chain connects TRBV7-2 to TRBJ2-4; TCRdb proposes TRBD2, but this gene call is untestable without DNA. The CDR3 covers 19 residues. The germline V gene encodes CDR1 SGHTA and CDR2 FQGNSA. The CDR3 here is CASSLTPSGTALAKNIQYF.

This chain connects TRBV14 to TRBJ2-1; TCRdb proposes TRBD1, but this gene call is untestable without DNA. Germline assignment: CDR1 SGHDN and CDR2 FVKESK. The CDR3 sequence is 13 residues long. CDR3 residues: CASSPRGSDEQFF.

This CDR3 reads CASSIGTASYGYTF. The chain links TRBV5-6 to TRBJ1-2. The CDR3 spans 14 residues. Germline CDR1 reads SGHDT; CDR2 reads YYEEEE.

CDR3: CASSIDTGYEQYF. The chain couples TRBV5-1 to TRBJ2-7. This CDR3 is built from 13 residues. Germline CDR1 SGHRS, CDR2 YFSETQ.

The chain recombines TRBV12-3 or TRBV12-4 with TRBJ2-3. The CDR3 sequence is 11 residues long. CDR3 in amino acids: CASTLADTQYF.

The chain is built from TRBV19 and TRBJ2-1; TCRdb selects TRBD2, and the lack of DNA leaves this call unchecked. Germline-derived CDR1 and CDR2 are LNHDA and SQIVND (reference sequence). The CDR3 sequence is 18 residues long. The CDR3 protein is CASKGGTSGSLRRNEQFF.

The chain uses TRBV3-1 and TRBJ1-1. CDR3 length equals 13 residues. The germline CDR1 and CDR2 sequences are LGHDT and YNNKEL (reference sequence). The CDR3 sequence is CASTQGVNTEAFF.

The CDR3 here is CSASSSGPNYNEQFF. The chain links TRBV20-1 to TRBJ2-1; TCRdb returns TRBD2, unconfirmable since there is no DNA. The CDR3 is 15 residues long. In germline, CDR1 is DFQATT, CDR2 SNEGSKA (reference sequence).

V and J are TRBV18 and TRBJ1-1. The CDR3 covers 13 residues. Germline CDR1 reads KGHSH; CDR2 reads LQKENI. This chain's CDR3 is CASSFQLNTEAFF.

The chain has TRBV6-1 and TRBJ1-1. This CDR3 contains 11 residues. Germline V gives CDR1 MNHNS, CDR2 SASEGT. CDR3 residues: CASSGAVEAFF.

The chain couples TRBV5-1 to TRBJ2-2; TCRdb selects TRBD1, and the lack of DNA leaves this call unchecked. The CDR3 spans 15 residues. Germline CDR1 SGHRS, CDR2 YFSETQ. Here the CDR3 reads CASSLRQGRSGELFF.

V usage is TRBV5-3 and J usage is TRBJ2-5; TCRdb lists TRBD1, though no DNA is available to test this call. TRBV5-3 belongs to the ORF category, with a function that is uncertain. CDR3 length: 15 residues. The CDR3 region is CARSLATGAPETQYF.

J is TRBJ1-6 and V is TRBV20-1; with no DNA, the TCRdb D assignment of TRBD1 cannot be verified. The germline CDR1 and CDR2 sequences are DFQATT and SNEGSKA (reference sequence). This CDR3 comprises 14 residues. CDR3 in amino acids: CSARWGQGPRPLHF.

The chain has TRBV11-1 and TRBJ2-2; TCRdb selects TRBD2, and the lack of DNA leaves this call unchecked. Germline V gene data show CDR1 as SGHAT and CDR2 as FQDESV (reference sequence). CDR3 length equals 16 residues. The CDR3 sequence: CASSLRGSGSIGELFF.

The chain uses TRBV27 and TRBJ2-1. The CDR3 covers 15 residues. Germline CDR1 MNHEY, CDR2 SMNVEV (reference sequence). CDR3 residues: CASAQRWSSYNEQFF.

The rearrangement uses TRBV11-2 and TRBJ2-2; lacking DNA, the TRBD1 call made by TCRdb goes unchecked. The CDR3 contains 18 residues. Germline loops: CDR1 SGHAT, CDR2 FQNNGV. CDR3 amino acids: CASSLRAGTGFPTGELFF.

The V and J genes are TRBV29-1 and TRBJ2-3; TCRdb proposes TRBD1, but this gene call is untestable without DNA. The CDR3 is 11 amino acids. The germline V gene encodes CDR1 SQVTM and CDR2 ANQGSEA. The chain's CDR3 is CSVPTGSTQYF.

The chain carries TRBV20-1 and TRBJ2-3. In germline, CDR1 is DFQATT, CDR2 SNEGSKA (reference sequence). The CDR3 runs to 15 residues. CDR3 amino acids: CSARDLDSPAVTQYF.

The rearrangement links TRBV12-3 or TRBV12-4 to TRBJ1-2. The CDR3 has 15 amino acids. Here the CDR3 reads CASSTWGGSNYGYTF.

The chain employs TRBV6-5 and TRBJ2-7; lacking DNA, the TRBD2 call made by TCRdb goes unchecked. The CDR3 is 15 amino acids. The V gene's germline CDR1 is MNHEY and CDR2 SVGAGI. CDR3 protein: CASSSRGYSSYEQYF.